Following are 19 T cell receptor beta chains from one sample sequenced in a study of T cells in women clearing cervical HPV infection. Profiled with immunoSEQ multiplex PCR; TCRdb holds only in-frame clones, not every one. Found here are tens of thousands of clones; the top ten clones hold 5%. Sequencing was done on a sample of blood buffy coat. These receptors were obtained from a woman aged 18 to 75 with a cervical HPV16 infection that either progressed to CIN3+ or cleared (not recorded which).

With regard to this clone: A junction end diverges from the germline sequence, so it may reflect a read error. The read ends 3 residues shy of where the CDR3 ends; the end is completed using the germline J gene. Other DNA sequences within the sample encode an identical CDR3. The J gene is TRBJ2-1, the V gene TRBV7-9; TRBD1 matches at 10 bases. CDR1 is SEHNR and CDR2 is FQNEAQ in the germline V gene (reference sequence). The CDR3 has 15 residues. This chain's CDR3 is CASSVGQGGLNEQFF. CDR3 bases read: TGTGCTAGCAGCGTCGGACAGGGGGGACTCAATGAG.

This CDR3 reads CASSLPSGTGAETQYF. CDR3 DNA, as far as it was read: TGCGCCAGCAGCTTACCATCCGGGACAGGGGCCGAGACC. The chain links TRBV5-1 to TRBJ2-5, with 10 bases matching TRBD1. The CDR3 is cut off 3 residues early in the read; its end comes from the germline J gene. This CDR3 is 16 amino acids long. Germline CDR1 reads SGHRS; CDR2 reads YFSETQ. J was trimmed by 5 bases and V by 2 bases; bases with no gene match: 9.

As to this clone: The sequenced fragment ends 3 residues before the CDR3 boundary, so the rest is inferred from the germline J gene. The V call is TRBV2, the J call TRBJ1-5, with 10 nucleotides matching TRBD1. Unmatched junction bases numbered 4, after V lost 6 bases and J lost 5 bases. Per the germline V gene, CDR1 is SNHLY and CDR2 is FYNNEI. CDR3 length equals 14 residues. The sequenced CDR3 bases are TGTGCCAGCAGCCCCGGGACAGGGGATCAGCCC. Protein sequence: CASSPGTGDQP. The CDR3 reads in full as CASSPGTGDQPQHF.

Incomplete CDR3 DNA: TGCAGTGCTAGAGATGCAACAGTTCAGGACTATGGC. Translation: CSARDATVQDYG. The full CDR3 sequence reads CSARDATVQDYGYTF. The genes are TRBV20-1 and TRBJ1-2; no firm D call. The CDR3 is cut off 3 residues early in the read; its end comes from the germline J gene. V lost 0 bases and J 3 bases, leaving 14 bases between the germline ends. The CDR3 extends over 15 amino acids. Per the germline V gene, CDR1 is DFQATT and CDR2 is SNEGSKA (reference sequence).

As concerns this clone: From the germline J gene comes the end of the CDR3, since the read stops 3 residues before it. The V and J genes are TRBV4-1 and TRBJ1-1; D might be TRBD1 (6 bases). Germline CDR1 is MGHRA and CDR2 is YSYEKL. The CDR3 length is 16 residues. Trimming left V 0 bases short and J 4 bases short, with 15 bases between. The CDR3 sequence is CASSQERRGKGTEAFF. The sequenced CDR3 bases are TGCGCCAGCAGCCAAGAGAGAAGGGGGAAGGGCACTGAA.

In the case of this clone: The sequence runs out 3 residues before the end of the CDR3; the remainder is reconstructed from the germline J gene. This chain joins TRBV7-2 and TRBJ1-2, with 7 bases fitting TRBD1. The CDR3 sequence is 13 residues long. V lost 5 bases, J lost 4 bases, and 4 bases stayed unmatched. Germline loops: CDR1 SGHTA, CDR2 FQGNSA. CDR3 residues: CASSRQGSYGYTF. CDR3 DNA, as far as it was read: TGTGCCAGCAGCCGACAGGGAAGCTATGGC.

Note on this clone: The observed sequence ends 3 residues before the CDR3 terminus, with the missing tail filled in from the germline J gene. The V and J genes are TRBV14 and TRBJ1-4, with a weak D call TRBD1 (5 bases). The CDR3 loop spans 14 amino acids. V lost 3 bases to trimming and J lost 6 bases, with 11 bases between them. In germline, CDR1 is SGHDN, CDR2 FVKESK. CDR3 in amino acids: CASSQGLSDEKLFF. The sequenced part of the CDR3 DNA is TGTGCCAGCAGCCAGGGACTGTCTGATGAAAAA.

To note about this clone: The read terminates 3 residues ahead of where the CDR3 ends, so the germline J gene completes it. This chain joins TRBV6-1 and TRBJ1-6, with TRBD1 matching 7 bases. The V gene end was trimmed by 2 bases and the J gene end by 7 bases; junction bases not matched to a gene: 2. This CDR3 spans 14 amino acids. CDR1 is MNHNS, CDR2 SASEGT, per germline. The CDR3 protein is CASSEYRGNSPLHF. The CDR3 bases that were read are TGTGCCAGCAGTGAATACAGGGGAAATTCACCC.

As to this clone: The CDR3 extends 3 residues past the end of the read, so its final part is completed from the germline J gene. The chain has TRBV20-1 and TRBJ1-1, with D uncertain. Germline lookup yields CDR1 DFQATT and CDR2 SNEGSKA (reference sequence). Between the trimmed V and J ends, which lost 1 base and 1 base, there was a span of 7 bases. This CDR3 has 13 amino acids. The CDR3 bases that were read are TGCAGTGCTAGAGGACAAACGAACACTGAA. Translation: CSARGQTNTE. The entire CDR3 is CSARGQTNTEAFF.

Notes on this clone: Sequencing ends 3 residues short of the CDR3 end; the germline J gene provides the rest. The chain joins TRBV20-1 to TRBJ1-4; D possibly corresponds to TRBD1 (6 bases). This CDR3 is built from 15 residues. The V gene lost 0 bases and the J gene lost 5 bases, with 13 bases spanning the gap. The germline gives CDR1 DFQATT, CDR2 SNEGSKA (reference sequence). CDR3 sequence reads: CSARETQGNNEKLFF. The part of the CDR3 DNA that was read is TGCAGTGCTAGAGAAACCCAGGGGAACAATGAAAAA.

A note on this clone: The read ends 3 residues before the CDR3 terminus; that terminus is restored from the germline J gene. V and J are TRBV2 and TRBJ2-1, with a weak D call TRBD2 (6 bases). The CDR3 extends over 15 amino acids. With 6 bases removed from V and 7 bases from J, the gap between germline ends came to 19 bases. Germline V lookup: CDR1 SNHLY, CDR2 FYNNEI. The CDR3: CASRNRDSCWNEQFF. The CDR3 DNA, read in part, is TGTGCCAGCAGAAACCGGGACTCCTGCTGGAATGAG.

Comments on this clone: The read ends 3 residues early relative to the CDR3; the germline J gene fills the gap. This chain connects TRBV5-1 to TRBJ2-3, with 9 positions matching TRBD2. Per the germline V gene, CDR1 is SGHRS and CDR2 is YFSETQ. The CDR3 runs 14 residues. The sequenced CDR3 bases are TGCGCCAGCAGCTATAGCGGGGGTGAAGAGACG. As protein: CASSYSGGEET. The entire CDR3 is CASSYSGGEETQYF.

The CDR3 sequence: CASSRVGTVNSPLHF. The CDR3 bases that were read are TGCGCCAGCAGCCGGGTTGGGACAGTGAATTCACCC. The rearrangement uses TRBV5-1 and TRBJ1-6; 7 nucleotides match TRBD1. The read halts 3 residues ahead of the CDR3 end, with the missing end drawn from the germline J gene. From germline, CDR1 is SGHRS and CDR2 YFSETQ. The junction had 8 bases not matched to a gene; V was cut back by 4 bases and J by 7 bases. The CDR3 length is 15 residues.

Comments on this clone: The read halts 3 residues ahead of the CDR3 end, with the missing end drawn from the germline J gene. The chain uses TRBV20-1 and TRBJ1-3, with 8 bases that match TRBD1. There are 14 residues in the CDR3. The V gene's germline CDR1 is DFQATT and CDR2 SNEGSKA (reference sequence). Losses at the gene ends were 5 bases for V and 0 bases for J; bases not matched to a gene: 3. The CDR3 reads CSARQGYSGNTIYF. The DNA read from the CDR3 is TGCAGTGCTCGACAGGGGTACTCTGGAAACACC.

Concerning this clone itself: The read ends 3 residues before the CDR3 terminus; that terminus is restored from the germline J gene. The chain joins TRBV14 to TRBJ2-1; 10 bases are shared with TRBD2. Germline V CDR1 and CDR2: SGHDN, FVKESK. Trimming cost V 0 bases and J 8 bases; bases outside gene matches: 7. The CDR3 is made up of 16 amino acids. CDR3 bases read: TGTGCCAGCAGCCAAGATCGCAGCGGGGGGGCTCATGAG. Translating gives CASSQDRSGGAHE. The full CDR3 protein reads CASSQDRSGGAHEQFF.

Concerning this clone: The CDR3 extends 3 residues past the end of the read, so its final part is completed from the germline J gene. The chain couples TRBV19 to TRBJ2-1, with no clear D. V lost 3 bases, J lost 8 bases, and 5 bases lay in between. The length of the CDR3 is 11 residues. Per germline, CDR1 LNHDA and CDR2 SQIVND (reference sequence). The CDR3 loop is CASSIVDEQFF. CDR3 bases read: TGTGCCAGTAGTATCGTCGATGAG.

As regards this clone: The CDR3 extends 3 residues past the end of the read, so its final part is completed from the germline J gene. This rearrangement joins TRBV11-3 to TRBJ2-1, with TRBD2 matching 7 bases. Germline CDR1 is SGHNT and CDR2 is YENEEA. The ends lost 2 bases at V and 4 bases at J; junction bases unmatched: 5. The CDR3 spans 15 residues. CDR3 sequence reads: CASSLTQGLYNEQFF. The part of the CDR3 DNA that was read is TGTGCCAGCAGCTTAACCCAGGGACTATACAATGAG. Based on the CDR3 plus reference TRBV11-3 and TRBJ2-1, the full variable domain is EAGVVQSPRYKIIEKKQPVAFWCNPISGHNTLYWYLQNLGQGPELLIRYENEEAVDDSQLPKDRFSAERLKGVDSTLKIQPAELGDSAVYLCASSLTQGLYNEQFFGPGTRLTVL.

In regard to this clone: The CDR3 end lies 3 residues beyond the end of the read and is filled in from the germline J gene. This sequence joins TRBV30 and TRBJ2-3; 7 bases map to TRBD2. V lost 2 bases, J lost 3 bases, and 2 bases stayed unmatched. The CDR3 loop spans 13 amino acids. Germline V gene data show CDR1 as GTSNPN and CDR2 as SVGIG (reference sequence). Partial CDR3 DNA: TGTGCCTGGAGTCCGGGGGGAACAGATACG. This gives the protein CAWSPGGTDT. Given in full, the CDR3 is CAWSPGGTDTQYF. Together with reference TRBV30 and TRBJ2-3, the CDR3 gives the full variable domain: SQTIHQWPATLVQPVGSPLSLECTVEGTSNPNLYWYRQAAGRGLQLLFYSVGIGQISSEVPQNLSASRPQDRQFILSSKKLLLSDSGFYLCAWSPGGTDTQYFGPGTRLTVL.

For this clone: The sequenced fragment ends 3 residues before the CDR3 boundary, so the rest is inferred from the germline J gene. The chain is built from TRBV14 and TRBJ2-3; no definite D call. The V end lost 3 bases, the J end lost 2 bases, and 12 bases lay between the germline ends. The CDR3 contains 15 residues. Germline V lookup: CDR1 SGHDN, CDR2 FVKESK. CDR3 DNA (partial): TGTGCCAGCAGCCAGCTCAGAGAGAACACAGATACG. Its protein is CASSQLRENTDT. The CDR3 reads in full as CASSQLRENTDTQYF.